These 24 T cell receptor beta chains originate from one sample sequenced in a study of blood T cell repertoires in COVID-19. Generated by immunoSEQ multiplex PCR, the TCRdb table keeps only in-frame clones and is missing some. The table has approximately 140,000 clones, about 90% seen once; the top ten hold approximately 1.5%. The sample was peripheral blood. The receptors shown here come from a woman aged 55-69 years with acute or convalescent COVID-19.

This clone was observed a few times. The chain combines TRBV4-3 with TRBJ1-2; TRBD1 is a possible D gene (5 bases). With 4 bases removed from V and 8 bases from J, the gap between germline ends came to 14 bases. Germline CDR1 and CDR2: LGHNA and YSLEER. The CDR3 loop spans 13 amino acids. In nucleotides, the CDR3 is TGCGCCAGCAGCCGCACAGACAGTGGAGGCTACACCTTC. Translated: CASSRTDSGGYTF.

The chain carries TRBV14 and TRBJ1-1; D gene uncertain. CDR3 length equals 14 residues. V lost 1 base and J 0 bases, leaving 6 bases between the germline ends. The V gene's germline CDR1 is SGHDN and CDR2 FVKESK. The CDR3 protein is CASSQGHLNTEAFF. The CDR3 DNA reads TGTGCCAGCAGCCAAGGACACCTGAACACTGAAGCTTTCTTT.

The V call is TRBV12-3 or TRBV12-4, the J call TRBJ2-3, with D hard to call. This CDR3 has 13 amino acids. The V end lost 2 bases, the J end lost 2 bases, and 5 bases lay between the germline ends. CDR3 sequence: CASSLWATDTQYF. The CDR3 DNA follows: TGTGCCAGCAGTTTATGGGCCACAGATACGCAGTATTTT.

The gene calls are TRBV7-6 and TRBJ2-3; D may be TRBD2 (7 bases). The V end was cut by 0 bases, the J end by 1 base, with 17 bases between. CDR3 length equals 18 residues. Germline V lookup: CDR1 SGHVS, CDR2 FNYEAQ. The CDR3 reads CASSLARGATTGTDTQYF. As DNA, the CDR3 is TGTGCCAGCAGCTTAGCCCGGGGGGCCACGACCGGCACAGATACGCAGTATTTT.

V and J are TRBV18 and TRBJ1-1; a weak D match, TRBD1 (5 bases). The CDR3 totals 14 residues. Germline values: CDR1 KGHSH, CDR2 LQKENI. V lost 2 bases and J 5 bases, leaving 12 bases between the germline ends. CDR3: CASSPGRGETEAFF. DNA of the CDR3: TGTGCCAGCTCACCAGGTAGGGGCGAAACTGAAGCTTTCTTT.

This clone came up a few times. V gene TRBV28 combines with J gene TRBJ1-2, with 10 bases aligning to TRBD1. CDR3 length: 15 residues. The V segment lost 5 bases and the J segment 4 bases; nucleotides outside the gene matches: 7. Germline V gene sequence: CDR1 MDHEN, CDR2 SYDVKM. CDR3 nucleotides: TGTGCCAGCAGTAGCGGGACAGGGGCCACCTATGGCTACACCTTC. Encoded protein: CASSSGTGATYGYTF.

The rearrangement uses TRBV5-1 and TRBJ1-6; D ambiguous. Trimming took off 0 bases at V and 9 bases at J, with 16 bases between the two ends. Germline loops: CDR1 SGHRS, CDR2 YFSETQ. The CDR3 extends over 16 amino acids. This CDR3 reads CASSLDAPMTGSPLHF. The DNA of the CDR3 is TGCGCCAGCAGCTTGGACGCTCCCATGACTGGTTCACCCCTCCACTTT.

The rearrangement uses TRBV24-1 and TRBJ2-5; maybe TRBD1 (5 bases). Germline CDR1 reads KGHDR; CDR2 reads SFDVKD. This CDR3 comprises 11 residues. Trimming left V 10 bases short and J 5 bases short, with 10 bases between. The CDR3 DNA follows: TGTGCCACTAGGGGTGGCGAGACCCAGTACTTC. Translation gives CATRGGETQYF.

This CDR3 reads CASSLVTGGNYNEQFF. DNA for the CDR3: TGCGCCAGCAGCTTGGTCACGGGGGGGAACTACAATGAGCAGTTCTTC. The chain uses TRBV5-1 and TRBJ2-1, with 8 bases matching TRBD2. V trimming: 0 bases; J trimming: 3 bases; junction bases outside the gene matches: 5. The CDR3 has 16 amino acids. CDR1 is SGHRS, CDR2 YFSETQ, per germline.

The chain carries TRBV9 and TRBJ2-5, with D perhaps TRBD2 (7 bases). Trimming cost V 4 bases and J 1 base, with 14 bases left between them. This CDR3 spans 15 amino acids. In germline, CDR1 is SGDLS, CDR2 YYNGEE. In nucleotides, the CDR3 is TGTGCCAGCAGCCCGGGGGGCGTCCTCCAAGAGACCCAGTACTTC. It is translated as CASSPGGVLQETQYF.

The V call is TRBV20-1, the J call TRBJ1-2; D possibly corresponds to TRBD1 (6 bases). V lost 3 bases to trimming and J lost 1 base, with 12 bases between them. CDR3 length: 14 amino acids. The germline gives CDR1 DFQATT, CDR2 SNEGSKA (reference sequence). CDR3 nucleotides: TGCAGTGCTAGTCTTCCAGGGGTTAACTATGGCTACACCTTC. This encodes CSASLPGVNYGYTF.

V is TRBV21-1 and J is TRBJ2-7; TRBD2 is the table's D call and was not checked against the DNA. TRBV21-1 is a pseudogene. The CDR3 loop spans 17 amino acids. CDR3 DNA sequence: TGTGCCAGCAGCAAAGAGATGGGAGAGGCGTTCTCCTACGAGCAGTACTTC. This gives the protein CASSKEMGEAFSYEQYF.

The chain is built from TRBV19 and TRBJ1-6, with 7 nucleotides matching TRBD1. There are 15 residues in the CDR3. CDR1 is LNHDA, CDR2 SQIVND, per germline (reference sequence). With V trimmed by 5 bases and J by 9 bases, 10 bases remained unmatched. In nucleotides, the CDR3 is TGTGCCAGTAGTCACCTGACAGGGTCCGGTTCACCCCTCCACTTT. It codes for CASSHLTGSGSPLHF.

Here the CDR3 DNA reads TGTGCCAGCAGCCGCGACAGGGATTACGAGCAGTACTTC. It specifies CASSRDRDYEQYF. The chain links TRBV11-3 to TRBJ2-7; TRBD1 aligns across 7 bases. CDR1 and CDR2 from the germline V gene are SGHNT and YENEEA. The CDR3 has 13 amino acids. V shed 5 bases, J shed 4 bases, and the junction held 5 bases outside the gene matches.

The table lists this clone with a count of one. The CDR3 nucleotides read TGCAGCATGCTAGGACAGGGTAGCGAGCAGTACTTC. It is translated as CSMLGQGSEQYF. The J gene is TRBJ2-7, the V gene TRBV29-1; 8 bases map to TRBD1. Germline V lookup: CDR1 SQVTM, CDR2 ANQGSEA. The CDR3 runs 12 residues. The junction had 9 bases not matched to a gene; V was cut back by 8 bases and J by 6 bases.

The chain combines TRBV2 with TRBJ1-2, with D uncertain. This CDR3 spans 12 amino acids. Germline CDR1 reads SNHLY; CDR2 reads FYNNEI. Trimming removed 6 bases from V and 8 bases from J, with 13 bases in between. CDR3: CASSLFSGGYTF. The DNA of the CDR3 is TGTGCCAGCAGCCTCTTTAGCGGGGGCTACACCTTC. The entire variable domain, with the rest obtained from reference TRBV2 and TRBJ1-2, is as follows: EPEVTQTPSHQVTQMGQEVILRCVPISNHLYFYWYRQILGQKVEFLVSFYNNEISEKSEIFDDQFSVERPDGSNFTLKIRSTKLEDSAMYFCASSLFSGGYTFGSGTRLTVV.

The chain links TRBV19 to TRBJ1-2; TRBD1 aligns across 8 bases. CDR1 LNHDA and CDR2 SQIVND come from the germline V gene (reference sequence). V trimming: 4 bases; J trimming: 0 bases; junction bases outside the gene matches: 7. The CDR3 extends over 16 amino acids. The CDR3 DNA follows: TGTGCCAGTAGTACAACATTGGGACAGGCTAACTATGGCTACACCTTC. This gives the protein CASSTTLGQANYGYTF.

The chain recombines TRBV5-4 with TRBJ1-1; D remains unclear. Germline CDR1 SGHNT, CDR2 YYREEE (reference sequence). The CDR3 extends over 14 amino acids. V was trimmed by 2 bases and J by 1 base, leaving 9 bases between them. CDR3 DNA sequence: TGTGCCAGCAGCTTTTCGGGTGGGAACACTGAAGCTTTCTTT. As protein: CASSFSGGNTEAFF. Using reference TRBV5-4 and TRBJ1-1 for the parts outside the CDR3, the full variable domain is ETGVTQSPTHLIKTRGQQVTLRCSSQSGHNTVSWYQQALGQGPQFIFQYYREEENGRGNFPPRFSGLQFPNYSSELNVNALELDDSALYLCASSFSGGNTEAFFGQGTRLTVV.

This clone was detected once. The chain carries TRBV6-5 and TRBJ1-6, with D unclear. Trimming stripped 0 bases from V and 7 bases from J, with 10 bases between. The CDR3 is 15 amino acids. Per the germline V gene, CDR1 is MNHEY and CDR2 is SVGAGI. CDR3 nucleotides: TGTGCCAGCAGTTACTCGTCGGTATCGAATTCACCCCTCCACTTT. It yields the protein CASSYSSVSNSPLHF.

The chain joins TRBV6-2 or TRBV6-3 to TRBJ2-1, with 13 bases aligning to TRBD2. Germline V CDR1 and CDR2: MNHEY, SVGEGT. The J segment lost 1 base and the V segment lost 2 bases, leaving 8 bases of the junction unmatched. CDR3 length: 19 amino acids. In DNA, the CDR3 is TGTGCCAGCAGTTACGGTGGGACTAGCGGGATCGGGTCCTACAATGAGCAGTTCTTC. Translating it yields CASSYGGTSGIGSYNEQFF.

This clone came up once. The V gene is TRBV5-4, the J gene TRBJ2-3; 10 nucleotides align to TRBD1. The V gene's germline CDR1 is SGHNT and CDR2 YYREEE (reference sequence). V was pared by 3 bases and J by 3 bases, with 4 bases of the junction left unmatched. The CDR3 length is 15 residues. The CDR3 region is CASSSGQGVTDTQYF. The CDR3 region has the DNA TGTGCCAGCAGCTCCGGACAGGGGGTTACAGATACGCAGTATTTT.

This chain joins TRBV28 and TRBJ2-7; D is ambiguous. CDR3 length equals 12 residues. Germline V gene sequence: CDR1 MDHEN, CDR2 SYDVKM. V dropped 6 bases and J dropped 4 bases, with 10 bases sitting between them. The CDR3 DNA follows: TGTGCCAGCAGGCCCCCTAATTACGAGCAGTACTTC. Its protein is CASRPPNYEQYF.

This chain connects TRBV3-1 (or the pseudogene TRBV3-2) to TRBJ2-1; a weak D match, TRBD2 (5 bases). Deletions cut 3 bases from V and 7 bases from J, with 10 bases between. The germline V gene has CDR1 LGHDT and CDR2 YNNKEL (reference sequence). The CDR3 is made up of 13 amino acids. CDR3 in DNA: TGTGCCAGCAGCCACGGTGGCGGGAATGAGCAGTTCTTC. This sequence encodes CASSHGGGNEQFF.

V and J are TRBV6-4 and TRBJ2-2; 8 bases are a match to TRBD1. Germline assignment: CDR1 MRHNA and CDR2 SNTAGT. V lost 5 bases to trimming and J lost 4 bases; unmatched junction nucleotides: 6. This CDR3 is 15 amino acids long. In DNA, the CDR3 is TGTGCCAGCAGTAGGGACAGGAGTTCCACCGGGGAGCTGTTTTTT. Protein product: CASSRDRSSTGELFF.